This T cell receptor (beta chain) was observed in a study of blood T cell repertoires in COVID-19. Study-level information: Sites in the United States, Italy and Spain provided acute and convalescent COVID-19 samples.

The CDR3 runs 15 residues. Germline CDR1 and CDR2: SGDLS and YYNGEE. Trimming cost V 4 bases and J 4 bases; bases outside gene matches: 6. Sequencing used immunoSEQ multiplex PCR; TCRdb keeps in-frame clones, though not all of them. In the table there are 140,000 or so clones, about four fifths of which are singletons. The sample was peripheral blood. The receptor's source is a woman between 65 and 79 years old with COVID-19, enrolled during active disease. The chain has TRBV9 and TRBJ2-5; 11 bases line up with TRBD2. In DNA, the CDR3 is TGTGCCAGCAGCCGTAGCGGGGGGGCATTAGAGACCCAGTACTTC. Translated, it gives CASSRSGGALETQYF.